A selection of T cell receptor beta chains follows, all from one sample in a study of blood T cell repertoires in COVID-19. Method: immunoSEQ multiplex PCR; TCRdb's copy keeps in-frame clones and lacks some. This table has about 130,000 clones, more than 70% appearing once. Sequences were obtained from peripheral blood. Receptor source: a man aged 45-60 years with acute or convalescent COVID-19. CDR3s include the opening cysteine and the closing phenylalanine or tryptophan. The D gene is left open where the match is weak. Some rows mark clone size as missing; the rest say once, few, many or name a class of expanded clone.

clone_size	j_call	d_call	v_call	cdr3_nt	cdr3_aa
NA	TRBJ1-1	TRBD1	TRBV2	TGTGCCAGCAGAAAGACAGGGGGCGAGACTGAAGCTTTCTTT	CASRKTGGETEAFF
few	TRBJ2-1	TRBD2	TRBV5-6	TGTGCCAGCAGCTCGTTAGCGGGATCACGGGAGCAGTTCTTC	CASSSLAGSREQFF
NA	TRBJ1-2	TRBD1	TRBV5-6	TGTGCCAGCAGCCCCCCGGGCAGGGGGCCCAGCTATGGCTACACCTTC	CASSPPGRGPSYGYTF
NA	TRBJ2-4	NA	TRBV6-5	TGTGCCAGCAGTTACAACAGGGAAAACATTCAGTACTTC	CASSYNRENIQYF
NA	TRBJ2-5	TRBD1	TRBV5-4	TGTGCCAGCAGCGGCCGGGACAGAGAAGAGACCCAGTACTTC	CASSGRDREETQYF
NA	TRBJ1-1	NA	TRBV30	TGTGCGGGACACCAGAACACTGAAGCTTTCTTT	CAGHQNTEAFF
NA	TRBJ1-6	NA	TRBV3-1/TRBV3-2	TGTGCCAGCAGCCAAGGAGATCTTAATTCACCCCTCCACTTT	CASSQGDLNSPLHF
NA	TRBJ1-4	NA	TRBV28	TGTGCCAGCTACCCCTCACGAGGGGGTAGTGAAAAACTGTTTTTT	CASYPSRGGSEKLFF
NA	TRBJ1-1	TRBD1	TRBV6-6	TGTGCCAGCTACGACAGGGGGAGGAACACTGAAGCTTTCTTT	CASYDRGRNTEAFF
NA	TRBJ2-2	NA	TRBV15	TGTGCCACCACACAGGGTTCCGGGGAGCTGTTTTTT	CATTQGSGELFF
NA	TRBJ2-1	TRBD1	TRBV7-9	TGTGCCAGCAGCTTAGAGACAGGGAAGTTCTTC	CASSLETGKFF
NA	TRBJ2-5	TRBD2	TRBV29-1	TGCAGCGTTACTCTAGCGGGAAGGGAGACCCAGTACTTC	CSVTLAGRETQYF
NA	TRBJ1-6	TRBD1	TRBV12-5	TGTGCTAGTGGTCTCCACAGGGGAGATAGGGAGAATTCACCCCTCCACTTT	CASGLHRGDRENSPLHF
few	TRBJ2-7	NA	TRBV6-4	TGTGCCAGCAGCCCTCGTAGGGGTTCCGAGCAGTACTTC	CASSPRRGSEQYF
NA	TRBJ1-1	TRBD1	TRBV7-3	TGTGCCAGCAGCCCCGGGACAGGGATAGGCACTGAAGCTTTCTTT	CASSPGTGIGTEAFF
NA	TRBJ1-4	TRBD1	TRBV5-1	TGCGCCAGCAGCGCCGGGACAGGGGGCGAAAAACTGTTTTTT	CASSAGTGGEKLFF
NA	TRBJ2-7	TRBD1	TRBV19	TGTGCCAGTAGTCTAACAGGGGGCTACGAGCAGTACTTC	CASSLTGGYEQYF
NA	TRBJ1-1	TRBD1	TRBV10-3	TGTGCCATCAGCTCGGGACAGACGAACACTGAAGCTTTCTTT	CAISSGQTNTEAFF
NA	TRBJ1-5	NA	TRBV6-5	TGTGCCAGCAGTTACGGGGGCCTTGGGCCCCAGCATTTT	CASSYGGLGPQHF
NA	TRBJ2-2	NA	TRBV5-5	TGTGCCAGCAGCTCCTCGAGGTACACCGGGGAGCTGTTTTTT	CASSSSRYTGELFF
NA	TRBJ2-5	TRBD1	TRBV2	TGTGCCAGCAGTAGTGACAGGGGCCAAGAGACCCAGTACTTC	CASSSDRGQETQYF
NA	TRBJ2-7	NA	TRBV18	TGTGCCAGCTCACAAGCCCGGGACACCTACGAGCAGTACTTC	CASSQARDTYEQYF
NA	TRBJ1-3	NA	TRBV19	TGTGCCAGTAGTATCCAAGGAAACACCATATATTTT	CASSIQGNTIYF
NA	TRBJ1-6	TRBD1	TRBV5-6	TGTGCCAGCAGCTTGGGTACGGGACAGGGTAATTCACCCCTCCACTTT	CASSLGTGQGNSPLHF
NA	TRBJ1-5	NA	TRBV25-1	TGTGCCAGCAGTGACGGGGGGGCACAGGGAGTCAATCAGCCCCAGCATTTT	CASSDGGAQGVNQPQHF
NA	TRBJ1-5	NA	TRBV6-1	TGTGCCAGCAGTGAAGGCAGTCTCGCTCGTCAGCCCCAGCATTTT	CASSEGSLARQPQHF
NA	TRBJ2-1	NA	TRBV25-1	TGTGCCAGCAGTGAGGGGGGCTCCTACAATGAGCAGTTCTTC	CASSEGGSYNEQFF
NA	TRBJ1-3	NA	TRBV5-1	TGCGCCAGCAGCTTGGCAGGGTACGGAAACACCATATATTTT	CASSLAGYGNTIYF